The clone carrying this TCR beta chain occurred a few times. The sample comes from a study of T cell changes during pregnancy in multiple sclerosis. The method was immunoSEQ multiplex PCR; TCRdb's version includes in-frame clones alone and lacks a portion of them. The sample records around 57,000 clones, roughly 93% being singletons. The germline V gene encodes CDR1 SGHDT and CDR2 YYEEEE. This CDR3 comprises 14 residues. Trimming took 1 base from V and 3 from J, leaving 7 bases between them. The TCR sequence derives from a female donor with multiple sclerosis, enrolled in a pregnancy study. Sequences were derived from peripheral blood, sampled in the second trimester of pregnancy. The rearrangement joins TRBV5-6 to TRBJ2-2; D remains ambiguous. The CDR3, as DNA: TGTGCCAGCAGCTTGAGGAGTTACACCGGGGAGCTGTTTTTT. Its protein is CASSLRSYTGELFF.